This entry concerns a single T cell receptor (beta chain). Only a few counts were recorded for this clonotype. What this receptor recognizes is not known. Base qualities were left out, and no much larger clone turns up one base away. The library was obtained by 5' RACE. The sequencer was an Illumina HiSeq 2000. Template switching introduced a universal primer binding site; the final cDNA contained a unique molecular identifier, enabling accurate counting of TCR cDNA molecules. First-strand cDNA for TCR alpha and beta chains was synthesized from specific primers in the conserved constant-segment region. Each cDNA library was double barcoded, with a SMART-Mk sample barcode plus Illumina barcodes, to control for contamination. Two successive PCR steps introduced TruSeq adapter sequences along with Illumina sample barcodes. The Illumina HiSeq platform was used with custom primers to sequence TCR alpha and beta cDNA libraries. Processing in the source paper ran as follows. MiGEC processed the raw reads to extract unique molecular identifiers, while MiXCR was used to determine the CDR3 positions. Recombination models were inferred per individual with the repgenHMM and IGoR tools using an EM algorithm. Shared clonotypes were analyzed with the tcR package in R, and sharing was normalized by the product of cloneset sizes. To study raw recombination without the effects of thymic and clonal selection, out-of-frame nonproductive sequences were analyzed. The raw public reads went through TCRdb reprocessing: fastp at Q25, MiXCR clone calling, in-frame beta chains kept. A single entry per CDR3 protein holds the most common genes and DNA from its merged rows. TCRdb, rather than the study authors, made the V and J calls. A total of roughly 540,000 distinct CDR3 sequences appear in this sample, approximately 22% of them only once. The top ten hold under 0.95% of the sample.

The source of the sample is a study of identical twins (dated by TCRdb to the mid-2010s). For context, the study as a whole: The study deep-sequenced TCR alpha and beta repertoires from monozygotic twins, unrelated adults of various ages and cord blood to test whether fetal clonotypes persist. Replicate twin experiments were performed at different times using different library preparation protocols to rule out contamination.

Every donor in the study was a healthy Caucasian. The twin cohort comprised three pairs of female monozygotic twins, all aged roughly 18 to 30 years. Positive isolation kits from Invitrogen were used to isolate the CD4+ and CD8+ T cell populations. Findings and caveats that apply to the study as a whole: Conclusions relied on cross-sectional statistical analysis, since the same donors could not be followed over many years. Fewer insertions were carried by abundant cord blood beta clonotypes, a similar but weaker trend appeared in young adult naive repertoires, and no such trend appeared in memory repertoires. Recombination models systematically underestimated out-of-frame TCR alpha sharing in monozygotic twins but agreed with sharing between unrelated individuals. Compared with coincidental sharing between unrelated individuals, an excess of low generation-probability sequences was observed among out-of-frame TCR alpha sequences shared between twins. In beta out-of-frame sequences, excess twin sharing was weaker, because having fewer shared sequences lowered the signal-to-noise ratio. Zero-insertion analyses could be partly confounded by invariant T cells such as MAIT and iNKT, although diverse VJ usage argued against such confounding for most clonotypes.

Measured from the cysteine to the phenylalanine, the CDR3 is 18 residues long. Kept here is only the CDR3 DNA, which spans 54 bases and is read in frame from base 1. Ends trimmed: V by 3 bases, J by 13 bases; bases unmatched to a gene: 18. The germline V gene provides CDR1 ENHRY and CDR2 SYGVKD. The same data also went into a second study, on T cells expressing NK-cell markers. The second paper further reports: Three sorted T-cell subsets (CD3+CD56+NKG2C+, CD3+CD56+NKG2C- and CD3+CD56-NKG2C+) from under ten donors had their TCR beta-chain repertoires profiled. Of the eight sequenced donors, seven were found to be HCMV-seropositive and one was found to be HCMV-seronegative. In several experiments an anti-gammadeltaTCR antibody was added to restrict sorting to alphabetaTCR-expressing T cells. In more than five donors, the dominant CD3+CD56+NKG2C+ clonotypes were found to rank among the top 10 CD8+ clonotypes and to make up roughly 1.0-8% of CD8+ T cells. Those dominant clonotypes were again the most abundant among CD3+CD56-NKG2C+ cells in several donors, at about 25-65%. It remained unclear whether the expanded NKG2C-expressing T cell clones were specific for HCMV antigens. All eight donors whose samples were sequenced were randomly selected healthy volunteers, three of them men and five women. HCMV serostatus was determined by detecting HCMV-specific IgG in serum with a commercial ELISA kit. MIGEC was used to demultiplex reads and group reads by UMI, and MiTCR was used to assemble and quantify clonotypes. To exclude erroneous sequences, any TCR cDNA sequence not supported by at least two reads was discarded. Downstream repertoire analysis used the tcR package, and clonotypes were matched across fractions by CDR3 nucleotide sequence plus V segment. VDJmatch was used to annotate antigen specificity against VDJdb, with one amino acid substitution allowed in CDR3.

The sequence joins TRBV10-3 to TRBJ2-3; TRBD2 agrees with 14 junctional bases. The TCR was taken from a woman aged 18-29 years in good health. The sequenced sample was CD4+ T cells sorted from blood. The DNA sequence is TGTGCCATCAGTGACACCGGGACTAGCGGGAGTCTGGCTAGGATTGAGTATTTT. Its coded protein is CAISDTGTSGSLARIEYF.